A single sample gave rise to the 2 T cell receptor beta chains below, sequenced in a study of cytomegalovirus exposure and HLA in healthy donors. The primer mix had 60 Vbeta and 13 Jbeta primers. The table came from immunoSEQ multiplex PCR; TCRdb's copy has only in-frame clones and leaves some out. The sample has some 110,000 clones; roughly three quarters are singletons. Sequencing was done on a sample of PBMCs. The receptors shown here come from a woman between 18 and 30 years old in good health and CMV-seropositive.

This clone was observed a handful of times. V gene TRBV5-4 combines with J gene TRBJ1-2; D ambiguous. Germline V lookup: CDR1 SGHNT, CDR2 YYREEE (reference sequence). The CDR3 runs to 11 residues. CDR3: CVTAGGGRYTF. CDR3 nucleotides: TGTGTCACAGCAGGCGGAGGGCGGTACACCTTC.

This sequence joins TRBV5-1 and TRBJ1-1; 7 positions agree with TRBD1. The junction had 13 bases not matched to a gene; V was cut back by 1 base and J by 7 bases. The CDR3 length is 16 residues. CDR1 SGHRS and CDR2 YFSETQ come from the germline V gene. The CDR3 DNA follows: TGCGCCAGCAGCTTGAACTCCGGGACAGCAACATTTGAAGCTTTCTTT. This sequence encodes CASSLNSGTATFEAFF.